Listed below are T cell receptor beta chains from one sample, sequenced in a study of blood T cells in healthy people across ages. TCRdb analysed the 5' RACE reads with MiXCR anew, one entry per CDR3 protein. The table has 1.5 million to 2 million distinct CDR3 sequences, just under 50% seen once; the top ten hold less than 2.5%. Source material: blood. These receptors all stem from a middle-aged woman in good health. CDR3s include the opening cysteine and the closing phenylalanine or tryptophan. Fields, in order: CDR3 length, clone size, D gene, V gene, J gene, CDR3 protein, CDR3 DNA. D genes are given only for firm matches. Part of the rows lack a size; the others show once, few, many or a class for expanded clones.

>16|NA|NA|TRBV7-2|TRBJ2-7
CASSLEFGGGIYEQYF
TGTGCCAGCAGCTTAGAGTTTGGAGGGGGAATTTACGAGCAGTACTTC
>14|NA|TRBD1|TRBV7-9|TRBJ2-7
CASSSAQGAHEQYF
TGTGCCAGCAGCTCGGCTCAGGGGGCTCACGAGCAGTACTTC
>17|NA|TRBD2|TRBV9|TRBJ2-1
CASSAAIAGGPIHEQFF
TGTGCCAGCAGCGCTGCCATAGCGGGGGGGCCTATCCATGAGCAGTTCTTC
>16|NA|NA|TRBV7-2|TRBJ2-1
CASSLQGPGSYNEQFF
TGTGCCAGCAGCTTACAGGGGCCAGGTTCCTACAATGAGCAGTTCTTC
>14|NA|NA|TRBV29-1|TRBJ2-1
CSVPGTSRYNEQFF
TGCAGCGTTCCCGGGACATCTCGTTACAATGAGCAGTTCTTC
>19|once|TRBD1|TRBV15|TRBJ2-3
CATSRGHVGDRGSRDTQYF
TGTGCCACCAGCAGAGGCCACGTGGGGGACAGGGGGTCGAGAGATACGCAGTATTTT
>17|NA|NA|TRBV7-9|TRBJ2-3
CASSPGVGGRSTDTQYF
TGTGCCAGCAGCCCGGGGGTGGGGGGGCGCTCGACAGATACGCAGTATTTT
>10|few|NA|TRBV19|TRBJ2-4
CASSINEQYF
TGTGCCAGTAGTATTAATGAGCAGTACTTC
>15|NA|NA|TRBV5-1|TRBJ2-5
CASSLGWAEQETQYF
TGCGCCAGCAGCTTGGGTTGGGCCGAACAAGAGACCCAGTACTTC
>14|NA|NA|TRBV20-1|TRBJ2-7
CSARDLQGGYEQYF
TGCAGTGCTAGAGATTTACAGGGAGGGTACGAGCAGTACTTC
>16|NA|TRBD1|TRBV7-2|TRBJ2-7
CASSSGTGFSYNEQYF
TGTGCCAGCAGCTCGGGGACAGGGTTCTCCTACAATGAGCAGTACTTC
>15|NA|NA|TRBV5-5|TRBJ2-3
CASNRDTFGGDTQYF
TGTGCCAGCAACCGCGACACATTTGGGGGTGATACGCAGTATTTT
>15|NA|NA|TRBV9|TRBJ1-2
CASSLQGIKNYGYTF
TGTGCCAGCAGCCTACAGGGTATCAAGAACTATGGCTACACCTTC
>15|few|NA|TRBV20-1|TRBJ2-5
CSARDSGGPQETQYF
TGCAGTGCTAGAGATTCCGGGGGGCCCCAAGAGACCCAGTACTTC
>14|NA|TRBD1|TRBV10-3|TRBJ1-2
CAISATGSNYGYTF
TGTGCCATCAGTGCGACAGGGTCTAACTATGGCTACACCTTC
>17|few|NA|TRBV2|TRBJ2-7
CASSVGGWGANVYEQYF
TGTGCCAGCAGTGTCGGTGGATGGGGGGCGAACGTGTACGAGCAGTACTTC
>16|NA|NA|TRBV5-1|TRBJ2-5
CASTRTGTDLGETQYF
TGCGCCAGCACTCGCACCGGGACCGACCTCGGGGAGACCCAGTACTTC
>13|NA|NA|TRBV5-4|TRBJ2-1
CASSFGRTYEQFF
TGTGCCAGCAGCTTCGGACGTACCTATGAGCAGTTCTTC
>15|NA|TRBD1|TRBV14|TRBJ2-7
CASSARQGMNNKQYF
TGTGCCAGCAGCGCGAGACAGGGGATGAATAACAAGCAGTACTTC
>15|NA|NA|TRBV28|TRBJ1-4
CASSSPGDSGEKLFF
TGTGCCAGCAGTTCCCCCGGGGATAGTGGTGAAAAACTGTTTTTT
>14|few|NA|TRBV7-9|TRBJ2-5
CASSTGEYQETQYF
TGTGCCAGCAGCACGGGGGAGTACCAAGAGACCCAGTACTTC
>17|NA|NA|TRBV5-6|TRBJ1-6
CASSLRLEGPYNSPLHF
TGTGCCAGCAGCTTGCGCCTGGAGGGACCCTATAATTCACCCCTCCACTTT
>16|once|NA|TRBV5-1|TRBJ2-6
CASSLFLTAGANVLTF
TGCGCCAGCAGCTTGTTCCTCACCGCCGGGGCCAACGTCCTGACTTTC
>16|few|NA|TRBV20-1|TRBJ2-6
CSASLGAETGANVLTF
TGCAGTGCTTCTCTTGGGGCCGAGACTGGGGCCAACGTCCTGACTTTC
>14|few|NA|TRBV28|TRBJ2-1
CASSLKNAYNEQFF
TGTGCCAGCAGTTTGAAAAACGCCTACAATGAGCAGTTCTTC
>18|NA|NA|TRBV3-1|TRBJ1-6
CASSQEGGGSSYNSPLHF
TGTGCCAGCAGCCAAGAAGGGGGGGGCAGCTCCTATAATTCACCCCTCCACTTT
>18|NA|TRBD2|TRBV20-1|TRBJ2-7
CSARPTGTSFFFSYEQYF
TGCAGTGCTCGACCCACCGGGACTAGCTTCTTTTTTTCCTACGAGCAGTACTTC
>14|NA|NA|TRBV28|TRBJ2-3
CASRRGTLADTQYF
TGTGCCAGCAGGCGGGGGACACTCGCAGATACGCAGTATTTT
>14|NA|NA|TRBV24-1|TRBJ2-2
CATSATLNTGELFF
TGTGCCACCAGTGCTACACTAAACACCGGGGAGCTGTTTTTT
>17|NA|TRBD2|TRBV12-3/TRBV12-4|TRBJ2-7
CASTKQRGGRIANEQYF
TGTGCCAGCACTAAGCAGAGGGGCGGGAGAATAGCGAACGAGCAGTACTTC
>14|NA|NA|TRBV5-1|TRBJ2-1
CASSSADPILEQFF
TGCGCCAGCAGCTCGGCGGACCCGATTTTGGAGCAGTTCTTC
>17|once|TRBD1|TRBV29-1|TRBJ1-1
CSVEVLGQGVMNTEAFF
TGCAGCGTTGAAGTGTTGGGACAGGGGGTCATGAACACTGAAGCTTTCTTT
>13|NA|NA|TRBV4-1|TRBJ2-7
CASSHRATYEQYF
TGCGCCAGCAGCCACAGGGCGACCTACGAGCAGTACTTC
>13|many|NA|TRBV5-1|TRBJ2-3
CASSLGPGDTQYF
TGCGCCAGCAGCTTGGGGCCCGGAGATACGCAGTATTTT
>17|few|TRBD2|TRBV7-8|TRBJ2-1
CASSLVAGGLLANEQFF
TGTGCCAGCAGCTTAGTCGCGGGGGGGTTGTTAGCCAATGAGCAGTTCTTC
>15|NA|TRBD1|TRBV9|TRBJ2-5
CASSNREGGGETQYF
TGTGCCAGCAGCAATAGGGAAGGGGGCGGTGAGACCCAGTACTTC
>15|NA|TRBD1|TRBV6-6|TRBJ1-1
CASSRDRGLNTEAFF
TGTGCCAGCAGCAGGGACAGGGGGTTAAACACTGAAGCTTTCTTT
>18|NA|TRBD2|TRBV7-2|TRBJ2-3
CASSLTGSISGNTDTQYF
TGTGCCAGCAGCTTAACGGGCTCGATAAGCGGGAACACAGATACGCAGTATTTT
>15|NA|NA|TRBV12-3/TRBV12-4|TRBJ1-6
CASSGVQGSKSPLHF
TGTGCCAGCAGTGGGGTCCAGGGTTCGAAATCACCCCTCCACTTT
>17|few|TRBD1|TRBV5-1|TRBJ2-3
CASSLELWGQGAVTQYF
TGCGCCAGCAGCTTGGAGCTCTGGGGACAGGGTGCGGTTACGCAGTATTTT
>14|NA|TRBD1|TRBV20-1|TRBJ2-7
CSASHYRGVYEQYF
TGCAGTGCTAGCCATTACAGGGGTGTCTACGAGCAGTACTTC
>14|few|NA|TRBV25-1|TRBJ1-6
CASRGLYGNSPLHF
TGTGCCAGCAGGGGACTTTATGGGAATTCACCCCTCCACTTT
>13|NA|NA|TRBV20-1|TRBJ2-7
CSASGSPRNEQYF
TGCAGTGCTAGCGGGAGCCCGAGGAACGAGCAGTACTTC
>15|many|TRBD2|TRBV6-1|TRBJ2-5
CASSEDVGGAKEQYF
TGTGCCAGCAGTGAAGATGTCGGGGGGGCGAAAGAGCAGTACTTC
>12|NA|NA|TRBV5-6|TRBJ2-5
CASSFEMRTQYF
TGTGCCAGCAGCTTCGAGATGCGAACCCAGTACTTC
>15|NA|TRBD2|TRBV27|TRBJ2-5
CASRQLAGATETQYF
TGTGCCAGCAGACAACTAGCGGGGGCCACAGAGACCCAGTACTTC
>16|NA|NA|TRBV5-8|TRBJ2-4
CASSSYRVRAKNIQYF
TGTGCCAGCAGCTCCTACAGGGTGAGGGCCAAAAACATTCAGTACTTC
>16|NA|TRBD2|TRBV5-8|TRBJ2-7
CASSWGEGLAGYEQYF
TGTGCCAGCAGCTGGGGTGAGGGACTAGCGGGCTACGAGCAGTACTTC
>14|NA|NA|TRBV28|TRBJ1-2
CALGTPRANYGYTF
TGTGCGTTAGGGACCCCAAGAGCCAACTATGGCTACACCTTC